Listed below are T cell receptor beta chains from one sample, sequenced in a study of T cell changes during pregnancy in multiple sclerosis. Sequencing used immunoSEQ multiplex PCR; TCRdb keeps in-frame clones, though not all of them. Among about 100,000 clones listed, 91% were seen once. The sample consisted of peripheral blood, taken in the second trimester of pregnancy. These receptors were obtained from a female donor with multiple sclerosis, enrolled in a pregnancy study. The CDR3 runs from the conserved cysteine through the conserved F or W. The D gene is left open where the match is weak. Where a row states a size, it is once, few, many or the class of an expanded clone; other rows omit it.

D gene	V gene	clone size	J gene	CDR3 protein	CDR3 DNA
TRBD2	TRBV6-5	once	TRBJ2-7	CASSYSGAIAGYLYF	TGTGCCAGCAGTTACTCTGGGGCGATAGCGGGGTACTTATACTTC
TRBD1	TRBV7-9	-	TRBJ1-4	CASSNGPQKGALSEKLFF	TGTGCCAGCAGCAATGGGCCCCAGAAGGGGGCGTTAAGTGAAAAACTGTTTTTT
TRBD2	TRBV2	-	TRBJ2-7	CASRPTSVEQYF	TGTGCCAGCAGACCGACTAGCGTAGAGCAGTACTTC
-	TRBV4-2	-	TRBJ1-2	CASSQLGGPRNYGYTF	TGTGCCAGCAGCCAACTTGGGGGCCCTCGTAACTATGGCTACACCTTC
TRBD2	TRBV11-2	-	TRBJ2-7	CASSLVAGGMYEQYF	TGTGCCAGCAGCTTGGTAGCGGGAGGGATGTACGAGCAGTACTTC
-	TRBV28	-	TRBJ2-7	CASIPRRGYEQYF	TGTGCCAGCATCCCTCGGCGGGGTTACGAGCAGTACTTC
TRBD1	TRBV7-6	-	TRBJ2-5	CASSLGLGTGQETQYF	TGTGCCAGCAGCTTAGGGTTGGGGACAGGGCAAGAGACCCAGTACTTC
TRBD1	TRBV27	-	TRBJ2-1	CASSPWTGMQFF	TGTGCCAGCAGTCCCTGGACAGGGATGCAGTTCTTC
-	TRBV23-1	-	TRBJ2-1	CASSQSGLDPSSYNEQFF	TGCGCCAGCAGTCAATCGGGGCTAGACCCAAGCTCCTACAATGAGCAGTTCTTC
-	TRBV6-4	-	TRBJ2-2	CASRDLTGELFF	TGTGCCAGCAGAGACCTAACCGGGGAGCTGTTTTTT
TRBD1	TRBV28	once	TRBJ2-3	CASWDRGRDTQYF	TGTGCCAGTTGGGACAGGGGGAGAGATACGCAGTATTTT
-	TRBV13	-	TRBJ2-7	CASSANSYEQYF	TGTGCCAGCAGCGCCAACAGCTACGAGCAGTACTTC